This TCR beta chain stems from a study of blood T cell repertoires in COVID-19. The wider study: Nucleic acid was either cDNA or gDNA, and it came from T cells, B-cell-depleted T cells, or PBMCs.

Produced via immunoSEQ multiplex PCR; TCRdb's table is partial and in-frame only. The sample contains about 200,000 clones, roughly 88% of which appear only once. This CDR3 has 17 residues. Trimming cost V 1 base and J 1 base; bases outside gene matches: 7. Germline CDR1 and CDR2: SEHNR and FQNEAQ (reference sequence). J is TRBJ2-3 and V is TRBV7-9; 8 nucleotides align to TRBD1. The sequence derives from a human donor in a cohort sampled during active COVID-19. Sequencing was carried out using peripheral blood. The CDR3 nucleotides are TGTGCCAGCAGCTTAGGTACGGCAGGGGGCCGCACAGATACGCAGTATTTT. Encoded protein: CASSLGTAGGRTDTQYF.